This T cell receptor beta chain was captured by sequencing in a study of blood T cells in healthy people across ages (dated by TCRdb to about 2015). For context, the study as a whole: In model experiments, roughly one uniquely barcoded TCR beta cDNA molecule per two T cells was captured by template switching. Age-related changes in TCR beta repertoire diversity were measured in the study by deep sequencing normalized with unique cDNA molecular identifiers. The donors were split into four age groups: young (average about 16 years), middle-aged (roughly 39), aged (more than 55) and long-lived (roughly 77). To avoid experimental bias, donors of different ages were distributed randomly across sequencing lanes. The study analyzed two additional independent replicas of 1 million unique cDNA reads from the same blood draw for two donors, one aged 18 to 30 and one aged 80 or older.

The CDR3 starts with the cysteine, ends with the phenylalanine, and has 13 residues. Of the read, only the CDR3 DNA is kept; its 39 bases are in frame from base 1. Reading the germline V gene gives CDR1 SGHRS and CDR2 YFSETQ. The junction shows trimming of 3 bases on V and 9 bases on J, plus 15 bases between the germline ends. Paper-wide results and their limitations: Observed TCR beta diversity per million T cells fell roughly linearly with age, and a significant reduction was already apparent by age around 39. Because profiling used bulk unsorted PBMCs, naive and antigen-experienced compartments could not be compared conclusively. Estimates of total diversity based on one million sequenced T cells were considered lower bounds and underestimates. Because donor CMV infection status was unknown, age-related changes in expanded clonotypes were potentially confounded. There was a strong correlation between observed TCR beta diversity and the percentage of naive T cells measured by flow cytometry. The long-lived group showed more naive CD4+ T cells, fewer expanded clones and increased TCR diversity than the aged group, suggesting age selection.

The donors were a few dozen Caucasian individuals from Russia, aged 6 to 90 years, who were systemically healthy. Each donor gave around 9 milliliters of peripheral blood, collected into EDTA-treated Vacutainer tubes. Ficoll-Paque density-gradient centrifugation was used to isolate PBMCs, with at least 7 million per sample. Trizol reagent was used to extract total RNA from PBMCs, with at least 6 micrograms per sample. For every donor, flow cytometry on a PBMC aliquot measured the percentage of naive CD45RAhigh/CD27high T cells. Library generation was performed with 5' RACE. Sequencing was performed on an Illumina HiSeq 2500. A second PCR of roughly 7 to 12 cycles was performed with a sample-barcoded 5' primer and a J-beta primer mix. A unique molecular identifier was introduced onto each TCR beta cDNA molecule by a template-switch 5' adaptor carrying 12 random nucleotides. Each sample yielded at least 3 million CDR3-containing paired-end reads. All of the RNA was converted into first-strand cDNA using the Mint cDNA synthesis kit, with a TRBC-specific oligonucleotide serving as the primer. After uracil-DNA glycosylase treatment, a first 18-cycle PCR used universal primers M1SS and BC2_uni_R on all cDNA. Regarding the original processing steps: For normalization, 1 million high-quality reads, each with a distinct molecular identifier, were randomly selected from each sample. Instead of being binned into consensus sequences, reads that shared molecular identifiers were thrown out. MiTCR, run with a Q25 quality threshold and the strictest error-elimination algorithm, handled CDR3 identification, clonotype clustering and error correction. A nonparametric unseen species model using Euler transformation provided a lower-bound estimate of total TCR beta diversity. In-frame beta chains were kept once TCRdb had trimmed the public reads at Q25 with fastp and called clones with MiXCR. Rows are unified per CDR3 protein, each entry keeping the most common DNA and genes. The authors' filters were not applied to this entry. The sample records 700,000 or so distinct CDR3 sequences, 40% to 50% of which are singletons. The ten most abundant clones make up 25% to 30% of the sample.

Remarks on this clonotype: The target of this receptor is not known. Base qualities are not provided; no much larger clone lies one nucleotide away.

The sequence was obtained from an older man in good health. The sequencing input was blood. Recombination joined TRBV5-1 with TRBJ1-2; no D gene call is confident. The sequenced DNA is TGCGCCAGCAGCTCCCAGGCGGGTAGGAGCTACACCTTC. This encodes CASSSQAGRSYTF.